These T cell receptor beta chains were read from a single sample in a study of control samples from healthy donors and cancer patients. Generated by immunoSEQ multiplex PCR, the TCRdb table keeps only in-frame clones and is missing some. This table holds about 120,000 clones, approximately 88% found once. The specimen sequenced was blood. The receptors stem from a man aged 35-49 years in good health. CDR3s include the opening cysteine and the closing phenylalanine or tryptophan. D genes are given only for firm matches. Not every row has a clone size; where given, it reads once, few, many or a size class.

V gene	clone size	D gene	J gene	CDR3 DNA	CDR3 protein
TRBV4-3	once	NA	TRBJ2-3	TGCGCCAGCAGTCCAGGTTATGGCACAGATACGCAGTATTTT	CASSPGYGTDTQYF
TRBV18	few	NA	TRBJ2-7	TGTGCCAGCTCATCCAGCGGGCCATCCTACGAGCAGTACTTC	CASSSSGPSYEQYF
TRBV5-8	NA	NA	TRBJ1-2	TGTGCCTTTAGGGGCAGCCCCTTCTATGGCTACACCTTC	CAFRGSPFYGYTF
TRBV6-5	NA	NA	TRBJ1-1	TGTGCCAGCAGTTACTCTTCAAGGGGGGCTGAAGCTTTCTTT	CASSYSSRGAEAFF
TRBV29-1	once	NA	TRBJ1-1	TGCAGAGCCGGGACACCTTTGAACACTGAAGCTTTCTTT	CRAGTPLNTEAFF
TRBV7-2	NA	NA	TRBJ1-2	TGTGCCAGCAGCAAGCAGATTGGGGGGGACTATGGCTACACCTTC	CASSKQIGGDYGYTF
TRBV4-2	NA	TRBD1	TRBJ1-2	TGTGCCAGCAGCCAAGCCCTACAGGGGACTAACTATGGCTACACCTTC	CASSQALQGTNYGYTF
TRBV4-1	NA	TRBD2	TRBJ2-1	TGCGCCAGCAGCCAAGGACGAGCGGGGGGGGAGGAGCAGTTCTTC	CASSQGRAGGEEQFF
TRBV11-3	once	TRBD2	TRBJ2-1	TGTGCCAGCAGCTTAGACCGGGGACTAGCGGGTTACAATGAGCAGTTCTTC	CASSLDRGLAGYNEQFF
TRBV5-1	NA	NA	TRBJ2-2	TGCGCCAGCAGCTTGGTTTTAGGGTCGAACACCGGGGAGCTGTTTTTT	CASSLVLGSNTGELFF
TRBV21-1	NA	NA	TRBJ1-2	TGTGCCAGCAGCAACGGACCGCCGTGTGGCTACACCTTC	CASSNGPPCGYTF
TRBV10-3	NA	TRBD2	TRBJ2-7	TGTGCCATCAGTACGACTAGCGGCGCTACCTACGAGCAGTACTTC	CAISTTSGATYEQYF
TRBV30	NA	NA	TRBJ2-1	TGTGCCTGGAGTGTCAGGCGGTACAATGAGCAGTTCTTC	CAWSVRRYNEQFF
TRBV10-2	NA	TRBD2	TRBJ2-5	TGCGCCAGCAGTGAATTTAGCGGGGGGGTTCAAGAGACCCAGTACTTC	CASSEFSGGVQETQYF
TRBV15	NA	NA	TRBJ2-1	TGTGCCACCAGCAGAGAGAGGGGCGGGGTGAGAAATGAGCAGTTCTTC	CATSRERGGVRNEQFF
TRBV7-9	once	TRBD1	TRBJ1-2	TGTGCCAGCAGCTTAACAGGGGGGATGTATGGCTACACCTTC	CASSLTGGMYGYTF
TRBV18	NA	NA	TRBJ1-5	TGTGCCAGCTCACCAGGACTGGGCAATCAGCCCCAGCATTTT	CASSPGLGNQPQHF
TRBV9	NA	TRBD2	TRBJ2-5	TGTGCCAGCAGCTCAAGCGGGGGATATACCCAGTACTTC	CASSSSGGYTQYF
TRBV13	once	NA	TRBJ1-1	TGTGCCAGCAGCTTAGGAGTGCAATCGAACACTGAAGCTTTCTTT	CASSLGVQSNTEAFF
TRBV7-2	NA	TRBD2	TRBJ2-3	TGTGCCAGCAGGAGGACTAGCGGGGGATACACAGATACGCAGTATTTT	CASRRTSGGYTDTQYF
TRBV7-2	NA	NA	TRBJ1-1	TGTGCCAGCAGCTTAAGGCCGGGGGGATTGAACACTGAAGCTTTCTTT	CASSLRPGGLNTEAFF
TRBV25-1	NA	NA	TRBJ2-7	TGTGCCAGCAGTAACCTACAGGGTCAGGGTGCCTACGAGCAGTACTTC	CASSNLQGQGAYEQYF